This T cell receptor beta chain was recorded in a study of blood T cell repertoires in COVID-19. Study overall: The United States, Italy and Spain provided the acute and convalescent COVID-19 samples. PBMCs, B-cell-depleted T cells, or T cells were the source of the cDNA or gDNA that made up the material.

Germline lookup yields CDR1 SGHRS and CDR2 YFSETQ. Trimming took 0 bases from V and 6 from J, leaving 16 bases between them. CDR3 size: 16 residues. Authors' analysis steps: Estimation of nucleated cell counts relied on the amplification of reference gene primers. Sequencing used immunoSEQ multiplex PCR; TCRdb keeps in-frame clones, though not all of them. The DNA was the basis for D and trimming; V, J and clone size are from that table. The profile shows about 220,000 clones, less than 85% of them singletons. Worth noting for this clone: This same CDR3 is encoded by further DNA sequences in the sample.

The TCR comes from a woman aged 70-85 years with acute or convalescent COVID-19. The sample taken for sequencing was peripheral blood. The chain employs TRBV5-1 and TRBJ1-5; a possible D gene is TRBD1 (6 bases). CDR3 sequence reads: CASSLGTSGGGQPQHF. The CDR3 coding sequence is TGCGCCAGCAGCTTGGGTACTTCGGGAGGGGGTCAGCCCCAGCATTTT.